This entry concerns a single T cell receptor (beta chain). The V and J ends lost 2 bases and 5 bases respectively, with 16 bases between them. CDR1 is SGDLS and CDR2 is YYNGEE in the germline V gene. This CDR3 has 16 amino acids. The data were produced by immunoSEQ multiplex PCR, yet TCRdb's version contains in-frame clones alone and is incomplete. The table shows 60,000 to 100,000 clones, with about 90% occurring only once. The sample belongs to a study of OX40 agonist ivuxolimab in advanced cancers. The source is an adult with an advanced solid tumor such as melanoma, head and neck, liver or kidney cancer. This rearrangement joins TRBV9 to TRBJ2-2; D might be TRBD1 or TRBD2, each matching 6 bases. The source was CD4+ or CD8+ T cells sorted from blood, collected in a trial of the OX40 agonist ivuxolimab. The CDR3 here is CASSVSSRGLTGELFF. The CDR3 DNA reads TGTGCCAGCAGCGTGAGTAGCAGGGGACTTACCGGGGAGCTGTTTTTT.